This T cell receptor (beta chain) was sequenced for a study of T cells expressing NK-cell markers. For the study at large: The authors sequenced eight donors, of whom seven were HCMV-seropositive and one was seronegative.

CDR1 is SGHAT, CDR2 FQNNGV, per germline. The CDR3 runs 19 residues. Notes on the study in general: Dominant NKG2C+ clonotypes were found to form about 1.0-7.5% of CD8+ T cells in six donors.

As to this clonotype: Its specificity is unknown.

What made the TCR beta cDNA was 5'RACE template switching with UMIs. After re-calling the 5' RACE reads, TCRdb lists one entry per CDR3 protein, DNA absent. The listing records roughly 390,000 distinct CDR3 sequences. Sequenced sample: blood T cells: a sorted CD56 or NKG2C T cell subset, CD4+ or CD8+ T cells, or bulk PBMC T cells (not recorded which). The clonotype was recovered from a man aged 18 to 69 in good health. The chain employs TRBV11-2 and TRBJ1-2; the D call of TRBD1 rests on TCRdb alone, since no DNA is present to check it. The chain's CDR3 is CASSSIDKRRGKLRSGYTF.